This TCR beta chain comes out of a study of blood T cells in healthy people across ages. The CDR3 runs to 15 residues. Trimming removed 10 bases from V and 4 bases from J, with 22 bases in between. Germline assignment: CDR1 ENHRY and CDR2 SYGVKD. A second about 7 to 11 cycle PCR used barcoded and J-beta primers. TCRdb fed the 5' RACE reads into MiXCR, producing one record per CDR3 protein. This sample has 1.5 million to 1.8 million distinct CDR3 sequences, with approximately 43% found just once. This clonotype has only a few counts. This receptor was identified in a woman aged 18-29 years in good health. The sample taken for sequencing was blood. The chain joins TRBV10-3 to TRBJ1-1; D gene ambiguous. The CDR3 protein is CATRDPATLGTEAFF. The DNA for the CDR3 is TGTGCCACCCGGGATCCTGCCACCTTGGGCACTGAAGCTTTCTTT.